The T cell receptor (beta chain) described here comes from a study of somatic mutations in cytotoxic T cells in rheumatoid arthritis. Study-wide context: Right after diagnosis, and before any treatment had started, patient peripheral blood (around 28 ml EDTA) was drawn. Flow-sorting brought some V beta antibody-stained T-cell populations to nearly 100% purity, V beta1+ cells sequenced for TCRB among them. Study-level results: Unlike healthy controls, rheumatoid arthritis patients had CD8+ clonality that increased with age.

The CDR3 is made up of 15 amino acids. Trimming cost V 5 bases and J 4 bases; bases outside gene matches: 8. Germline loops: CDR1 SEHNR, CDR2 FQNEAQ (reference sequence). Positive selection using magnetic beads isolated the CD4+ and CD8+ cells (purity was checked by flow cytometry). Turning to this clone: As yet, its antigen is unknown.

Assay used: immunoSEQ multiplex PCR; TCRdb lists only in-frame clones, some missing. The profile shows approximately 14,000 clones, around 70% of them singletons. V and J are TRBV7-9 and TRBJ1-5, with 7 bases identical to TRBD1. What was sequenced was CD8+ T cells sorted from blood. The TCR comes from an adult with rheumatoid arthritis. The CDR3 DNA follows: TGTGCCAGCAGCCCGGGGGACAGAATGAATCAGCCCCAGCATTTT. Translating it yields CASSPGDRMNQPQHF.